Described below is a single T cell receptor beta chain sequence and its context. Its matching antigen is unknown. In each case, RNA was isolated and then reverse transcribed into cDNA as the sequencing template. The protocol was immunoSEQ multiplex PCR, while the TCRdb copy is restricted to in-frame clones and leaves out a portion. The data hold 150,000 to 200,000 clones, with 65% to 75% observed a single time. The V end lost 5 bases, the J end lost 7 bases, and 12 bases lay between the germline ends. This CDR3 is 13 amino acids long. CDR1 is SEHNR, CDR2 FQNEAQ, per germline (reference sequence). This sample is drawn from a study of CD8+ T cells in alopecia areata. Study-wide context: Patients in the treated group were given tofacitinib by mouth, 5 to 10 mg twice a day. Study observations and caveats: Scalp lesions, especially in alopecia totalis/universalis, had higher clonality than normal scalp. Patients shared TCRs less clearly than mice did, possibly owing to HLA.

The chain is built from TRBV7-9 and TRBJ1-5; D may be TRBD1 (5 bases). The clonotype comes from a human donor with alopecia areata. The source was CD8+ T cells sorted from blood, collected at week 0. CDR3 in amino acids: CASSPPSGQPQHF. The CDR3 DNA follows: TGTGCCAGCAGCCCACCCTCAGGGCAGCCCCAGCATTTT.